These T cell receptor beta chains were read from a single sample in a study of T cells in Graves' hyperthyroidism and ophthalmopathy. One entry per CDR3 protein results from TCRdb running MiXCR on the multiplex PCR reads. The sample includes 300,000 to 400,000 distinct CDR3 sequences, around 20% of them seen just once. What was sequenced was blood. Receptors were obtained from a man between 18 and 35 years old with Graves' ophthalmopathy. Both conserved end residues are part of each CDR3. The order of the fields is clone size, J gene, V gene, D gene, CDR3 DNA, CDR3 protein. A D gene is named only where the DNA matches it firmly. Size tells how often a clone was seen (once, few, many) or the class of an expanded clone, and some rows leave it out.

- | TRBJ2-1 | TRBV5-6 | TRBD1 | TGCGCCAGCAGCTTGAGGGGGCGCCAATACAATGAGCAGTTCTTC | CASSLRGRQYNEQFF
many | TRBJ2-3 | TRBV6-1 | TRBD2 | TGTGCCGTACGAGAACTAGCGGGGGGCACAGATACGCAGTATTTT | CAVRELAGGTDTQYF
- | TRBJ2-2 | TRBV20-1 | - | TGCAGTGCTAGAGATCCGAAGACCGGGGAGCTGTTTTTT | CSARDPKTGELFF
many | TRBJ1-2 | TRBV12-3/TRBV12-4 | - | TGTGCCAGCAGTTTAACCCCGTTCAGCCTCTATGGCTACACCTTC | CASSLTPFSLYGYTF
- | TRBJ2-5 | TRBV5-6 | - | TGTGCCAGCAGCCGTGGTAACAGGGTAGAGGAGACCCAGTACTTC | CASSRGNRVEETQYF
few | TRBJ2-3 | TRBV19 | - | TGTGCCAGTAGTATAACGGAGGACCTCACAGATACGCAGTATTTT | CASSITEDLTDTQYF
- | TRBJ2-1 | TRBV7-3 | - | TGTGCCAGCAGCCCCTTGGGCGGGGTGAATGAGCAGTTCTTC | CASSPLGGVNEQFF
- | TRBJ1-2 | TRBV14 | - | TGTGCCAGCAGCCAAATAGACAGCAACTATGGCTACACCTTC | CASSQIDSNYGYTF
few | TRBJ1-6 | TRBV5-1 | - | TGCGCCAGCAGCCCGAGGGGAGAAGATTCACCCCTCCACTTT | CASSPRGEDSPLHF
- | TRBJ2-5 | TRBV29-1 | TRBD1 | TGCAGCGGATTACGGACAGGGGGAGGAGAGACCCAGTACTTC | CSGLRTGGGETQYF
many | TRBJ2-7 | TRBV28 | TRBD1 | TGTGCCAGCAGTTTAGGCACAGGGGCCTTAGGCAGAGCGTTGTCCTACGAGCAGTACTTC | CASSLGTGALGRALSYEQYF
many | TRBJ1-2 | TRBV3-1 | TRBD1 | TGTGCCAGCAGCCAAACCACAGGGGTCTATGGCTACACCTTC | CASSQTTGVYGYTF
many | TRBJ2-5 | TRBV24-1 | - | TGTGCCACCAGTGATTTTAAAGGGGAGGAAGAGACCCAGTACTTC | CATSDFKGEEETQYF
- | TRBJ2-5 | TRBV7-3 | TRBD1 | TGTGCCAGCAGCCCGACAGGGGATGGGGAGACCCAGTACTTC | CASSPTGDGETQYF
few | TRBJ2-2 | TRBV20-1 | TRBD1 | TGCAGTGCCTTACCGGGACAGGTAGACACCGGGGAGCTGTTTTTT | CSALPGQVDTGELFF
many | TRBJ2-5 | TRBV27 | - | TGTGCCAGCAGCCCTAAGCCCTCAAACAGGGCAGGGGAGACCCAGTACTTC | CASSPKPSNRAGETQYF
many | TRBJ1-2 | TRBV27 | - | TGTGCCAGCAGTCTCAACCCGGGGCTTGGCTATGGCTACACCTTC | CASSLNPGLGYGYTF
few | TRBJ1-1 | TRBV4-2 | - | TGTGCCAGCAGCCCCTCCAGTGGAGGTGACGCTGAAGCTTTCTTT | CASSPSSGGDAEAFF
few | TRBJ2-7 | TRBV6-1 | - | TGTGCCACCGGGACCTCTTACGAGCAGTACTTC | CATGTSYEQYF
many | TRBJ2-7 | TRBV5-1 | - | TGCGCCAGCAGCTTCGGACACTCCTACGAGCAGTACTTC | CASSFGHSYEQYF
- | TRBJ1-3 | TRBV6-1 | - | TGTGCCAGCAGCCCCGACCTAAACTCTGGAAACACCATATATTTT | CASSPDLNSGNTIYF
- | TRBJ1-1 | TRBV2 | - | TGTGCCAGCAGTGAAGCATGGGTAGGGAACACTGAAGCTTTCTTT | CASSEAWVGNTEAFF
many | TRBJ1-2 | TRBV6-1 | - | TGTGCCAGCAGAGTTCCGGGACGGCCCTGGGATGGCTACACCTTC | CASRVPGRPWDGYTF
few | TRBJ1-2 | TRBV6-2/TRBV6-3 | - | TGTGCCAGCAGTTATGGGCCAGCCTACACCAACTATGGCTACACCTTC | CASSYGPAYTNYGYTF
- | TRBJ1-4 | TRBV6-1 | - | TGTGCCAGCAGTGAAGACAGGGTCGAAAAACTGTTTTTT | CASSEDRVEKLFF
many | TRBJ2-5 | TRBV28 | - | TGTGCCAGCATCCCGGACCCAATGGGGGAGACCCAGTACTTC | CASIPDPMGETQYF
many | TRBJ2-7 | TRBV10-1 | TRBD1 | TGCGCCAGCAGTCTGACAGGGGGCGCCGAGCAGTACTTC | CASSLTGGAEQYF
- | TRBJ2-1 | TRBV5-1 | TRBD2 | TGCGCCAGCAGCTCAGGGACTAGCGGGGGTCTCAATGAGCAGTTCTTC | CASSSGTSGGLNEQFF
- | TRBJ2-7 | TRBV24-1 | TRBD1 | TGTGCCACCAGTGAAACCGGGACAGGGTTCTCCTACGAGCAGTACTTC | CATSETGTGFSYEQYF
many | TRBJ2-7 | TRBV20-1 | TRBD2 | TGCAGTGCGCGCGGGGGTGTTGAGCAGTACTTC | CSARGGVEQYF
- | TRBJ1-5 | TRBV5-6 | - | TGTGCCAGCAGCGGGGGAGGGGGAGATCAGCCCCAGCATTTT | CASSGGGGDQPQHF
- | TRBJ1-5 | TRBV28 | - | TGTGCCAGCAGCGTCCCTCACCAGCCCCAGCATTTT | CASSVPHQPQHF
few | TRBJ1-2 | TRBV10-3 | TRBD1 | TGTGCCATCAGTGCGGGACAGGAGGGCTACACCTTC | CAISAGQEGYTF